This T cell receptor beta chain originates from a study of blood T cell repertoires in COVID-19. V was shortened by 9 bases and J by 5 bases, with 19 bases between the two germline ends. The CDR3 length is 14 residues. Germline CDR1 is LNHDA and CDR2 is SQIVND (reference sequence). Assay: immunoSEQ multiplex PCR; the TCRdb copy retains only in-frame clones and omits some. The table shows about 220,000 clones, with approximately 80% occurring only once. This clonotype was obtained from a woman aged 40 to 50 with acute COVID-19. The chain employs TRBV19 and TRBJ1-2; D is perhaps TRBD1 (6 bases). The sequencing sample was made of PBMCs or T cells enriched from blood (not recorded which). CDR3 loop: CASNTVGQPYGYTF. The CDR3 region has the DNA TGTGCCAGCAACACCGTCGGACAGCCTTATGGCTACACCTTC. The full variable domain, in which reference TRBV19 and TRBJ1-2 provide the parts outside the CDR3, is DGGITQSPKYLFRKEGQNVTLSCEQNLNHDAMYWYRQDPGQGLRLIYYSQIVNDFQKGDIAEGYSVSREKKESFPLTVTSAQKNPTAFYLCASNTVGQPYGYTFGSGTRLTVV.